The 2 T cell receptor beta chains below come from one sample, sequenced in a study of blood T cell repertoires in COVID-19. TCRdb's table, derived via immunoSEQ multiplex PCR, lists solely in-frame clones and lacks some. The data hold roughly 59,000 clones, with approximately 80% observed a single time. Material for sequencing was peripheral blood. The receptors shown here come from a human donor in a cohort sampled during active COVID-19.

The rearrangement joins TRBV27 to TRBJ2-2; 11 positions match TRBD1. Germline V gene sequence: CDR1 MNHEY, CDR2 SMNVEV (reference sequence). This CDR3 has 15 residues. The J segment lost 7 bases and the V segment lost 6 bases, leaving 7 bases of the junction unmatched. CDR3 region: CASRAGTGGHGELFF. For the CDR3, the DNA is TGTGCCAGCAGAGCGGGGACAGGGGGTCACGGGGAGCTGTTTTTT.

The CDR3 reads CATSRGQGTGNTIYF. CDR3 bases: TGTGCCACCAGCAGAGGACAGGGGACTGGAAACACCATATATTTT. The chain uses TRBV15 and TRBJ1-3; 8 bases fit TRBD1. The V gene end was trimmed by 1 base and the J gene end by 2 bases; junction bases not matched to a gene: 1. The CDR3 consists of 15 residues. Germline V gives CDR1 LNHNV, CDR2 YYDKDF (reference sequence). The full variable domain, with the rest looked up from reference TRBV15 and TRBJ1-3, is DAMVIQNPRYQVTQFGKPVTLSCSQTLNHNVMYWYQQKSSQAPKLLFHYYDKDFNNEADTPDNFQSRRPNTSFCFLDIRSPGLGDTAMYLCATSRGQGTGNTIYFGEGSWLTVV.